This entry features one T cell receptor beta chain sequence. The germline V gene encodes CDR1 LNHDA and CDR2 SQIVND (reference sequence). The CDR3 consists of 14 residues. With V trimmed by 5 bases and J by 7 bases, 6 bases remained unmatched. These data belong to a study of T cells after yellow fever vaccination. The TCR cDNA carried a universal primer site and UMIs from 5'RACE template switching. TCRdb re-analysed the 5' RACE reads in MiXCR, keeping a single row per CDR3 protein. The sample lists 550,000 or so distinct CDR3 sequences; about a fifth were seen once. This rearrangement joins TRBV19 to TRBJ2-1, with 9 positions matching TRBD2. The source is a man aged 30 to 45 who received the YFV17D yellow fever vaccine. Sample: PBMCs, taken 15 days after the yellow fever booster vaccination. The CDR3: CASSSASGINEQFF. The CDR3 nucleotides read TGTGCCAGTAGTTCCGCTAGCGGGATTAATGAGCAGTTCTTC.